Below are 20 T cell receptor beta chains sequenced from a single sample in a study of T cell responses to AZD1222 COVID-19 vaccine (dated by TCRdb to about 2021). To prepare the library, the immunoSEQ multiplex PCR assay was applied. Sourced from immuneACCESS, this table was stored by TCRdb with only in-frame sequences that have V and J called. A share of the clones is absent; for the studies checked, an unresolved V gene accounts for under half, and the remainder has no known explanation. This sample comprises fewer than 200,000 clones, 88% of them detected only once. The ten largest clones capture about 9.9% of the sample. Taken with the paper, the label for time point translates to: about 28 days (+/-7) after the second vaccine dose. This material consisted of peripheral blood, taken 28 days after the second AZD1222 dose. All receptors come from an adult who received the AZD1222 COVID-19 vaccine.

The V and J genes are TRBV5-1 and TRBJ2-7; D perhaps matches TRBD2 (6 bases). V lost 0 bases to trimming and J lost 3 bases, with 7 bases between them. Germline CDR1 and CDR2: SGHRS and YFSETQ. There are 13 residues in the CDR3. The CDR3 reads CASSLGDFYEQYF. In DNA form, the CDR3 reads TGCGCCAGCAGCTTGGGGGACTTCTACGAGCAGTACTTC.

The CDR3 coding sequence is TGCGCCAGCAGTCACCCTACTTTGGGGGGCGCGGGCACTGAAGCTTTCTTT. It specifies CASSHPTLGGAGTEAFF. The chain recombines TRBV23-1 with TRBJ1-1; maybe TRBD1 (6 bases). TRBV23-1 is an ORF, with its function uncertain. The V and J ends lost 3 bases and 4 bases respectively, with 21 bases between them. CDR3 size: 17 residues.

The chain joins TRBV3-1 (or the pseudogene TRBV3-2) to TRBJ2-5; tentative D call: TRBD2 (5 bases). There are 13 residues in the CDR3. Germline lookup yields CDR1 LGHDT and CDR2 YNNKEL (reference sequence). Trimming removed 1 base at V and 3 bases at J, with 6 bases between. Written as DNA, the CDR3 is TGTGCCAGCAGCCAAGCCGGGAAAGAGACCCAGTACTTC. Translation: CASSQAGKETQYF.

The chain is built from TRBV4-1 and TRBJ1-2; the D gene is possibly TRBD1 (5 bases). The CDR3 consists of 15 residues. In germline, CDR1 is MGHRA, CDR2 YSYEKL. V lost 5 bases, J lost 4 bases, and 17 bases lay in between. The CDR3 protein is CASSSRMTGGYGYTF. As DNA, the CDR3 is TGCGCCAGCAGCTCCCGCATGACCGGGGGCTATGGCTACACCTTC.

The chain carries TRBV28 and TRBJ1-5, with D hard to call. Trimming removed 3 bases at V and 5 bases at J, with 11 bases between. Germline V gene sequence: CDR1 MDHEN, CDR2 SYDVKM. The CDR3 has 14 residues. DNA of the CDR3: TGTGCCAGCAGTTTTTCGACGGCTCATCAGCCCCAGCATTTT. Residues: CASSFSTAHQPQHF.

This sequence joins TRBV11-2 and TRBJ1-2, with 7 bases lining up with TRBD1. Germline V CDR1 and CDR2: SGHAT, FQNNGV. The CDR3 sequence is 13 residues long. Trimming removed 5 bases from V and 4 bases from J; junction bases left unmatched: 4. CDR3 in DNA: TGTGCCAGCAGCCTGACAGGGATCTATGGCTACACCTTC. This gives the protein CASSLTGIYGYTF. Drawing the rest from reference TRBV11-2 and TRBJ1-2, the complete variable domain is EAGVAQSPRYKIIEKRQSVAFWCNPISGHATLYWYQQILGQGPKLLIQFQNNGVVDDSQLPKDRFSAERLKGVDSTLKIQPAKLEDSAVYLCASSLTGIYGYTFGSGTRLTVV.

V is TRBV7-3 and J is TRBJ2-3; D possibly corresponds to TRBD2 (5 bases). V lost 6 bases and J lost 4, with 17 bases in between. Germline-derived CDR1 and CDR2 are SGHTA and FQGTGA. The CDR3 has 15 residues. CDR3 protein: CASRASDYPPDTQYF. CDR3 sequence (DNA): TGTGCCAGCAGGGCATCCGACTACCCACCAGATACGCAGTATTTT.

The V gene is TRBV6-1, the J gene TRBJ2-2, with 10 bases identical to TRBD1. Germline V lookup: CDR1 MNHNS, CDR2 SASEGT. The trim removed 3 bases at V and 8 bases at J, leaving 12 bases unmatched. The CDR3 sequence is 17 residues long. CDR3 DNA: TGTGCCAGCAGTGAGTCTTCTCGACAGGGGGCGCGGGGGGAGCTGTTTTTT. It yields the protein CASSESSRQGARGELFF.

The V call is TRBV7-9, the J call TRBJ2-7; 7 bases align to TRBD1. The CDR3 extends over 13 amino acids. CDR1 is SEHNR and CDR2 is FQNEAQ in the germline V gene (reference sequence). V shed 7 bases, J shed 4 bases, and the junction held 7 bases outside the gene matches. In DNA, the CDR3 is TGTGCCAGCACCAAGGGACAGAGTTACGAGCAGTACTTC. This gives the protein CASTKGQSYEQYF.

The genes are TRBV4-2 and TRBJ2-3; D possibly matches TRBD1 or TRBD2 (5 bases each). Germline CDR1 and CDR2: LGHNA and YNFKEQ. V was trimmed by 4 bases and J by 3 bases, leaving 17 bases between them. The CDR3 is made up of 16 amino acids. Here the CDR3 reads CASSPRRDVITDTQYF. The CDR3 DNA sequence: TGTGCCAGCAGCCCTCGCCGGGACGTTATTACAGATACGCAGTATTTT.

The chain has TRBV4-1 and TRBJ2-3, with 9 bases matching TRBD2. J lost 0 bases, V lost 0 bases, and 1 base had no gene match. CDR3 length: 16 residues. In germline, CDR1 is MGHRA, CDR2 YSYEKL. CDR3 protein: CASSQDAGGSTDTQYF. The CDR3, as DNA: TGCGCCAGCAGCCAAGATGCGGGGGGGAGCACAGATACGCAGTATTTT.

The V and J genes are TRBV2 and TRBJ1-2; 9 bases map to TRBD1. V lost 3 bases, J lost 7 bases, and 6 bases stayed unmatched. From germline, CDR1 is SNHLY and CDR2 FYNNEI. The length of the CDR3 is 14 residues. The CDR3, as DNA: TGTGCCAGCAGTGATAACAGGGGGCAAGGTGGCTACACCTTC. Protein: CASSDNRGQGGYTF.

The gene calls are TRBV7-2 and TRBJ1-2; D is undetermined. CDR1 is SGHTA and CDR2 is FQGNSA in the germline V gene. The CDR3 extends over 13 amino acids. The V end was cut by 5 bases, the J end by 4 bases, with 11 bases between. Written as DNA, the CDR3 is TGTGCCAGCAGCACCGGAGACGGCTATGGCTACACCTTC. This codes for CASSTGDGYGYTF.

This rearrangement joins TRBV11-2 to TRBJ2-6, with D perhaps TRBD1 (5 bases). V dropped 6 bases and J dropped 7 bases, with 10 bases sitting between them. The CDR3 spans 13 residues. Per germline, CDR1 SGHAT and CDR2 FQNNGV. CDR3 protein: CASSSGYANVLTF. CDR3 nucleotide sequence: TGTGCCAGCAGTTCAGGGTACGCCAACGTCCTGACTTTC. Full variable domain (outside the CDR3, taken from reference TRBV11-2 and TRBJ2-6): EAGVAQSPRYKIIEKRQSVAFWCNPISGHATLYWYQQILGQGPKLLIQFQNNGVVDDSQLPKDRFSAERLKGVDSTLKIQPAKLEDSAVYLCASSSGYANVLTFGAGSRLTVL.

The chain carries TRBV9 and TRBJ2-7, with a possible D match to TRBD1 (6 bases). The CDR3 loop spans 15 amino acids. Trimming pared 3 bases from V and 7 bases from J, leaving 20 bases between. In germline, CDR1 is SGDLS, CDR2 YYNGEE. CDR3 sequence: CASSASGTTLGEQYF. The CDR3 DNA reads TGTGCCAGCAGCGCCTCCGGGACAACCCTGGGGGAGCAGTACTTC.

This chain uses TRBV15 with TRBJ2-3; the D is unclear. This CDR3 contains 15 residues. V was pared by 5 bases and J by 1 base, with 13 bases between. CDR1 and CDR2 from the germline V gene are LNHNV and YYDKDF (reference sequence). The CDR3 loop is CATSRSRSRTDTQYF. The CDR3 coding sequence is TGTGCCACCAGCCGGAGTCGGTCTCGCACAGATACGCAGTATTTT.

The CDR3 is CASSDRQVPAETQYF. CDR3 DNA: TGTGCCAGCAGCGATCGACAGGTCCCGGCGGAGACCCAGTACTTC. The V call is TRBV7-2, the J call TRBJ2-5; weak D call: TRBD1 (6 bases). The CDR3 is 15 amino acids. Between the trimmed V and J ends, which lost 5 bases and 5 bases, there was a span of 18 bases. Germline V CDR1 and CDR2: SGHTA, FQGNSA.

The CDR3 DNA reads TGTGCCAGCAGCGAACTAGCTAGGAGCTCCTACAATGAGCAGTTCTTC. This gives the protein CASSELARSSYNEQFF. V gene TRBV11-2 combines with J gene TRBJ2-1; perhaps TRBD2 as D (6 bases). Germline V gene data show CDR1 as SGHAT and CDR2 as FQNNGV. Between the trimmed V and J ends, which lost 5 bases and 0 bases, there was a span of 14 bases. The CDR3 consists of 16 residues.

J is TRBJ1-1 and V is TRBV5-4; a possible D gene is TRBD1 (6 bases). Looked up from germline, CDR1 is SGHNT and CDR2 is YYREEE (reference sequence). V was clipped by 2 bases and J by 2 bases, with 16 bases between them. CDR3 length equals 16 residues. DNA for the CDR3: TGTGCCAGCAGCTTCCCAAAGACAGGTCCAAACACTGAAGCTTTCTTT. Protein: CASSFPKTGPNTEAFF. The whole variable domain, remainder taken from reference TRBV5-4 and TRBJ1-1, is ETGVTQSPTHLIKTRGQQVTLRCSSQSGHNTVSWYQQALGQGPQFIFQYYREEENGRGNFPPRFSGLQFPNYSSELNVNALELDDSALYLCASSFPKTGPNTEAFFGQGTRLTVV.

Comments on this clone: Other DNA sequences of this sample code for an identical CDR3. The chain joins TRBV7-6 to TRBJ2-3; D might be TRBD1 or TRBD2, each matching 6 bases. There are 16 residues in the CDR3. Germline V gene lookup returns CDR1 SGHVS and CDR2 FNYEAQ. Trimming cost V 1 base and J 2 bases, with 13 bases left between them. CDR3 bases: TGTGCCAGCAGCTTAGGAGGGGGGTCCTCCACAGATACGCAGTATTTT. Translated: CASSLGGGSSTDTQYF.